This T cell receptor beta chain emerged from a study of regulatory T cells in long-lasting Graves disease. As to time point: newly diagnosed GD, antithyroid drugs for less than 3 months. The TCR library was made from RNA that had been extracted from PBMCs in TRIzol. General study points: The work looked only at peripheral blood and did not look at thyroid tissue.

The CDR3 has 15 amino acids. V lost 5 bases to trimming and J lost 11 bases; unmatched junction nucleotides: 16. Looked up from germline, CDR1 is LNHDA and CDR2 is SQIVND (reference sequence). Construction of TCR beta libraries relied on iRepertoire HTBI primers and on Arm-PCR targeting CDR3 regions. TCRdb re-analysed the multiplex PCR reads in MiXCR, keeping a single row per CDR3 protein. The sample has 200,000 to 250,000 distinct CDR3 sequences; approximately 19% are singletons. This clonotype was found a few times. Its antigen is not known. The sample was also reused in another study, on T cells in Graves' hyperthyroidism and ophthalmopathy.

The source is a woman aged 25 to 39 with Graves disease. V usage is TRBV19 and J usage is TRBJ1-1; 8 bases match TRBD1. Material: peripheral blood mononuclear cells (PBMCs), obtained at new diagnosis, from a patient treated with antithyroid drugs. The CDR3 region has the DNA TGTGCCAGTAGTCCGCTTGACCGGGACAGGAGGTGGGCTTTCTTT. This codes for CASSPLDRDRRWAFF.